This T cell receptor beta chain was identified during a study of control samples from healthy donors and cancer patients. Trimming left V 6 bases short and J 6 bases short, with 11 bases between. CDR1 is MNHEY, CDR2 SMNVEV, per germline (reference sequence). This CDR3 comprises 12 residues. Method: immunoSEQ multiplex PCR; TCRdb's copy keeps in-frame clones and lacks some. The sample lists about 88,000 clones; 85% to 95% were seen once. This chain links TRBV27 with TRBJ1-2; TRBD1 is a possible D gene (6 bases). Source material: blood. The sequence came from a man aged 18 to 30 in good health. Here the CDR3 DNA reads TGTGCCAGCAGGTGGGGGGGCGATGGCTACACCTTC. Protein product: CASRWGGDGYTF.